A selection of T cell receptor beta chains follows, all from one sample in a study of T cell repertoires in cytomegalovirus infection. One entry per CDR3 protein, called by TCRdb with MiXCR from the reads. The top ten clones hold around 14% of a sample with just under 550,000 distinct CDR3 sequences, more than 20% of them seen once. Sequencing used PBMCs. These receptors were obtained from a human donor in good health (CMV status not recorded). Some clones in this sample may be carry-over from other donors' samples. CDR3s include the opening cysteine and the closing phenylalanine or tryptophan. Fields, in order: clone size, J gene, V gene, D gene, CDR3 protein, CDR3 DNA. A D gene is named only where the DNA matches it firmly. Clone size appears in some rows only: once, few, many, or a class for an expanded clone.

clone_size: .
j_call: TRBJ1-5
v_call: TRBV18
d_call: TRBD1
cdr3_aa: CASSRRGNQPQHF
cdr3_nt: TGTGCCAGCTCACGCAGGGGGAATCAGCCCCAGCATTTT

clone_size: .
j_call: TRBJ2-5
v_call: TRBV12-3/TRBV12-4
d_call: TRBD1
cdr3_aa: CASSLRQGGRETQYF
cdr3_nt: TGTGCCAGCAGTTTAAGACAGGGTGGCCGAGAGACCCAGTACTTC

clone_size: many
j_call: TRBJ2-1
v_call: TRBV11-3
d_call: TRBD2
cdr3_aa: CASSLGLLAGGPNNEQFF
cdr3_nt: TGTGCCAGCAGCTTAGGCCTACTAGCGGGAGGACCCAACAATGAGCAGTTCTTC

clone_size: few
j_call: TRBJ1-1
v_call: TRBV7-9
d_call: TRBD1
cdr3_aa: CASSLITGQDRNTEAFF
cdr3_nt: TGTGCCAGCAGCTTAATCACGGGACAGGACCGGAACACTGAAGCTTTCTTT

clone_size: few
j_call: TRBJ1-1
v_call: TRBV6-1
d_call: .
cdr3_aa: CASSPFLPRLNTEAFF
cdr3_nt: TGTGCCAGCAGCCCATTTCTGCCTCGCCTGAACACTGAAGCTTTCTTT

clone_size: few
j_call: TRBJ2-5
v_call: TRBV7-6
d_call: .
cdr3_aa: CASTQRVEAETQYF
cdr3_nt: TGTGCCAGCACTCAACGGGTGGAGGCAGAGACCCAGTACTTC

clone_size: .
j_call: TRBJ2-4
v_call: TRBV4-1
d_call: .
cdr3_aa: CASSQVLLWLAKNIQYF
cdr3_nt: TGCGCCAGCAGCCAAGTCCTTCTTTGGCTAGCCAAAAACATTCAGTACTTC

clone_size: many
j_call: TRBJ1-5
v_call: TRBV7-8
d_call: .
cdr3_aa: CASSLAPYSNQPQHF
cdr3_nt: TGTGCCAGCAGCTTAGCGCCATATAGCAATCAGCCCCAGCATTTT

clone_size: few
j_call: TRBJ2-5
v_call: TRBV14
d_call: TRBD1
cdr3_aa: CASSQDTGEETQYF
cdr3_nt: TGTGCCAGCAGCCAAGATACAGGGGAAGAGACCCAGTACTTC

clone_size: few
j_call: TRBJ1-2
v_call: TRBV12-3/TRBV12-4
d_call: .
cdr3_aa: CASSLTDSAYGYTF
cdr3_nt: TGTGCCAGCAGTTTGACGGACAGCGCCTATGGCTACACCTTC

clone_size: .
j_call: TRBJ2-1
v_call: TRBV20-1
d_call: .
cdr3_aa: CSARDLQAAYNEQFF
cdr3_nt: TGCAGTGCTAGAGATCTTCAGGCAGCCTACAATGAGCAGTTCTTC

clone_size: .
j_call: TRBJ2-2
v_call: TRBV10-3
d_call: .
cdr3_aa: CAISESIVGRRNTGELFF
cdr3_nt: TGTGCCATCAGTGAGTCGATTGTTGGGAGGAGGAACACCGGGGAGCTGTTTTTT

clone_size: many
j_call: TRBJ1-6
v_call: TRBV7-2
d_call: .
cdr3_aa: CASSLDWPSPLHF
cdr3_nt: TGTGCCAGCAGCTTAGATTGGCCTTCACCCCTCCACTTT

clone_size: .
j_call: TRBJ1-1
v_call: TRBV5-4
d_call: .
cdr3_aa: CASSPLRASEDTEAFF
cdr3_nt: TGTGCCAGCAGCCCACTCAGGGCTTCGGAGGACACTGAAGCTTTCTTT

clone_size: .
j_call: TRBJ1-2
v_call: TRBV28
d_call: .
cdr3_aa: CASSLVEGYYGYTF
cdr3_nt: TGTGCCAGCAGTCTTGTTGAGGGTTACTATGGCTACACCTTC

clone_size: many
j_call: TRBJ2-3
v_call: TRBV7-2
d_call: TRBD2
cdr3_aa: CASSFSSGRTDTQYF
cdr3_nt: TGTGCCAGCAGCTTTTCAAGCGGGAGGACAGATACGCAGTATTTT

clone_size: .
j_call: TRBJ1-1
v_call: TRBV29-1
d_call: TRBD1
cdr3_aa: CSVPGDRVTEAFF
cdr3_nt: TGCAGCGTCCCCGGGGACAGGGTCACTGAAGCTTTCTTT

clone_size: .
j_call: TRBJ1-2
v_call: TRBV14
d_call: .
cdr3_aa: CASSQVGANYGYTF
cdr3_nt: TGTGCCAGCAGCCAAGTCGGGGCTAACTATGGCTACACCTTC

clone_size: few
j_call: TRBJ2-3
v_call: TRBV9
d_call: TRBD2
cdr3_aa: CASSVRASGRIGDTQYF
cdr3_nt: TGTGCCAGCAGCGTACGGGCTAGCGGGAGGATCGGGGATACGCAGTATTTT

clone_size: .
j_call: TRBJ1-1
v_call: TRBV7-3
d_call: .
cdr3_aa: CASSFDRGPTEAFF
cdr3_nt: TGTGCCAGCAGCTTCGATAGGGGTCCCACTGAAGCTTTCTTT

clone_size: .
j_call: TRBJ1-1
v_call: TRBV5-5
d_call: .
cdr3_aa: CASILDLGTREAFF
cdr3_nt: .

clone_size: .
j_call: TRBJ2-3
v_call: TRBV9
d_call: TRBD2
cdr3_aa: CASSVGVGAGDGFTQYF
cdr3_nt: TGTGCCAGCAGCGTAGGGGTTGGAGCGGGAGATGGGTTTACGCAGTATTTT

clone_size: .
j_call: TRBJ1-2
v_call: TRBV7-9
d_call: .
cdr3_aa: CASSSQGTASYGYTF
cdr3_nt: TGTGCCAGCAGCTCCCAGGGGACGGCGAGCTATGGCTACACCTTC

clone_size: few
j_call: TRBJ1-5
v_call: TRBV20-1
d_call: .
cdr3_aa: CSATGSRKGSNQPQHF
cdr3_nt: TGCAGTGCTACCGGGTCTCGAAAGGGAAGCAATCAGCCCCAGCATTTT

clone_size: .
j_call: TRBJ1-1
v_call: TRBV6-5
d_call: .
cdr3_aa: CASSYSSAGDTEAFF
cdr3_nt: TGTGCCAGCAGTTACTCGTCGGCGGGTGACACTGAAGCTTTCTTT

clone_size: few
j_call: TRBJ2-1
v_call: TRBV10-3
d_call: TRBD2
cdr3_aa: CAISESTSGMYNEQFF
cdr3_nt: TGTGCCATCAGTGAGTCAACTAGCGGGATGTACAATGAGCAGTTCTTC

clone_size: many
j_call: TRBJ1-3
v_call: TRBV12-3/TRBV12-4
d_call: TRBD1
cdr3_aa: CASKLTGSSGNTIYF
cdr3_nt: TGTGCCAGCAAATTGACAGGGAGCTCTGGAAACACCATATATTTT

clone_size: .
j_call: TRBJ2-1
v_call: TRBV12-5
d_call: .
cdr3_aa: CASGLVLAERGNEQFF
cdr3_nt: TGTGCTAGTGGTTTGGTGTTGGCGGAGAGGGGCAATGAGCAGTTCTTC

clone_size: many
j_call: TRBJ2-7
v_call: TRBV7-2
d_call: TRBD2
cdr3_aa: CASSQGGGSREQYF
cdr3_nt: TGTGCCAGCAGCCAGGGTGGCGGGAGCAGGGAGCAGTACTTC

clone_size: .
j_call: TRBJ2-3
v_call: TRBV2
d_call: TRBD1
cdr3_aa: CASRGTVTTDTQYF
cdr3_nt: TGTGCCAGCAGGGGGACAGTAACCACAGATACGCAGTATTTT

clone_size: .
j_call: TRBJ1-1
v_call: TRBV28
d_call: .
cdr3_aa: CASSLLMLNTEAFF
cdr3_nt: TGTGCCAGCAGCCTACTGATGCTGAACACTGAAGCTTTCTTT

clone_size: .
j_call: TRBJ2-3
v_call: TRBV11-3
d_call: TRBD1
cdr3_aa: CASSFDRDLDTQYF
cdr3_nt: TGTGCCAGCAGCTTCGACAGGGATTTGGATACGCAGTATTTT

clone_size: many
j_call: TRBJ2-2
v_call: TRBV5-6
d_call: .
cdr3_aa: CASSLVLSGAKLFF
cdr3_nt: TGTGCCAGCAGCTTGGTATTATCCGGGGCGAAGCTGTTTTTT

clone_size: many
j_call: TRBJ1-5
v_call: TRBV7-2
d_call: .
cdr3_aa: CASSLDRVQPQHF
cdr3_nt: TGTGCCAGCAGCTTAGACAGGGTTCAGCCCCAGCATTTT

clone_size: .
j_call: TRBJ1-4
v_call: TRBV15
d_call: TRBD1
cdr3_aa: CATSREGQGEEKLFF
cdr3_nt: TGTGCCACCAGCAGAGAAGGACAGGGGGAGGAAAAACTGTTTTTT

clone_size: few
j_call: TRBJ2-3
v_call: TRBV12-5
d_call: TRBD2
cdr3_aa: CASGLGLATGDTQYF
cdr3_nt: TGTGCTAGTGGTTTGGGACTAGCGACCGGAGATACGCAGTATTTT

clone_size: .
j_call: TRBJ1-3
v_call: TRBV12-3/TRBV12-4
d_call: TRBD1
cdr3_aa: CASSPTGTGAGNTIYF
cdr3_nt: TGTGCCAGCAGTCCCACCGGGACAGGGGCTGGAAACACCATATATTTT

clone_size: .
j_call: TRBJ2-3
v_call: TRBV7-9
d_call: TRBD2
cdr3_aa: CASSPEVAGYTDTQYF
cdr3_nt: TGTGCCAGCAGCCCCGAGGTAGCGGGCTACACAGATACGCAGTATTTT

clone_size: many
j_call: TRBJ1-5
v_call: TRBV19
d_call: TRBD1
cdr3_aa: CASSTRDRHQPQHF
cdr3_nt: TGTGCCAGTAGTACCCGGGACAGGCATCAGCCCCAGCATTTT

clone_size: .
j_call: TRBJ2-1
v_call: TRBV5-1
d_call: TRBD1
cdr3_aa: CASSLSTGDFYNEQFF
cdr3_nt: TGCGCCAGCAGCTTGTCAACAGGGGATTTCTACAATGAGCAGTTCTTC

clone_size: few
j_call: TRBJ1-2
v_call: TRBV27
d_call: TRBD1
cdr3_aa: CASSSSDRVANYGYTF
cdr3_nt: TGTGCCAGCAGTTCGTCTGACAGGGTTGCTAACTATGGCTACACCTTC